The rows below give T cell receptor beta chains drawn from one sample of a study of shared clonotypes between healthy human individuals. Sequencing used immunoSEQ multiplex PCR; TCRdb keeps in-frame clones, though not all of them. The data contain some 500,000 clones, less than 80% of them singletons. Sequencing input: PBMCs. The source is a woman between 40 and 50 years old in good health. Some clones in this sample may be carry-over from other donors' samples. Each CDR3 is given with its conserved first and last residue. D genes are given only for firm matches. The size of a clone is reported for some rows only, either as once, few or many, or as a class for expanded clones.

j_gene,abundance,v_gene,d_gene,CDR3aa,CDR3nt
TRBJ2-1,.,TRBV7-2,.,CASSSELNNEQFF,TGTGCCAGCAGCTCAGAATTAAACAATGAGCAGTTCTTC
TRBJ1-1,.,TRBV28,.,CASISSKGGWAEAFF,TGTGCCAGCATCTCATCGAAGGGAGGGTGGGCTGAAGCTTTCTTT
TRBJ2-2,.,TRBV18,TRBD2,CASSPTSGRNTGELFF,TGTGCCAGCTCACCGACTAGCGGGAGGAACACCGGGGAGCTGTTTTTT
TRBJ2-3,once,TRBV5-1,.,CASSLQGGRNTQYF,TGCGCCAGCAGCTTGCAGGGGGGGAGGAATACGCAGTATTTT
TRBJ2-7,once,TRBV27,TRBD1,CASSSGTAFSYEQYF,TGTGCCAGCAGTTCGGGGACAGCTTTTTCCTACGAGCAGTACTTC
TRBJ1-3,.,TRBV14,.,CASGLSGNTIYF,TGTGCCAGCGGGCTCTCTGGAAACACCATATATTTT
TRBJ2-7,.,TRBV18,.,CASSLGPTYEQYF,TGTGCCAGCTCACTAGGACCCACCTACGAGCAGTACTTC
TRBJ1-4,.,TRBV5-1,.,CASKGNGFPSKLFF,TGCGCCAGCAAGGGGAACGGATTTCCCTCGAAACTGTTTTTT
TRBJ2-2,many,TRBV29-1,TRBD2,CSATSANTGELFF,TGCAGCGCAACTAGCGCGAACACCGGGGAGCTGTTTTTT
TRBJ2-4,once,TRBV2,.,CASSVNRNRGGGNIQYF,TGTGCCAGCAGTGTGAACAGAAACAGGGGAGGTGGAAACATTCAGTACTTC
TRBJ2-7,.,TRBV6-6,TRBD1,CASSYGTGETYEQYF,TGTGCCAGCAGTTACGGGACAGGGGAGACCTACGAGCAGTACTTC
TRBJ2-5,.,TRBV30,TRBD2,CAWTGGGASGRRRQETQYF,TGTGCCTGGACAGGCGGCGGGGCTAGCGGGAGACGGAGACAAGAGACCCAGTACTTC
TRBJ2-6,.,TRBV5-8,.,CASSLGGNSGANVLTF,TGTGCCAGCAGCTTGGGGGGAAACTCTGGGGCCAACGTCCTGACTTTC
TRBJ1-1,.,TRBV19,.,CASTPRGRGLKNTEAFF,TGTGCCAGTACCCCCCGCGGGAGGGGACTAAAGAACACTGAAGCTTTCTTT